The present entry profiles one T cell receptor (beta chain) with its context. Its cognate antigen is unknown. The data derive from a study of cytomegalovirus exposure and HLA in healthy donors. Whole-study context: It was reported in a later analysis that the 90 to 150 validation repertoires used the same platform as the approximately 670 first-cohort repertoires.

Study-level points and caveats: It was reported that the classifier diagnosed cytomegalovirus status with high specificity and sensitivity in both the original and validation cohorts. Confirmation was obtained in vitro that a few CMV-associated chains are specific for CMV antigens.

The CDR3 covers 15 residues. V shed 2 bases and J shed 0 bases, with 11 bases lying between them. The V gene's germline CDR1 is SSHAT and CDR2 FNYEAQ (reference sequence). Assay: immunoSEQ multiplex PCR; the TCRdb copy retains only in-frame clones and omits some. This sample has 130,000 to 150,000 clones; 87% occur once, and the top ten carry 4.5%. The rearrangement uses TRBV7-7 and TRBJ2-7, with a possible D match to TRBD2 (5 bases). This TCR was recovered from a man aged 18 to 29 in good health and CMV-seropositive. Sequencing was carried out using PBMCs. The CDR3 DNA is TGTGCCAGCAGCTTATATGAGGGTAACTCCTACGAGCAGTACTTC. It codes for CASSLYEGNSYEQYF.